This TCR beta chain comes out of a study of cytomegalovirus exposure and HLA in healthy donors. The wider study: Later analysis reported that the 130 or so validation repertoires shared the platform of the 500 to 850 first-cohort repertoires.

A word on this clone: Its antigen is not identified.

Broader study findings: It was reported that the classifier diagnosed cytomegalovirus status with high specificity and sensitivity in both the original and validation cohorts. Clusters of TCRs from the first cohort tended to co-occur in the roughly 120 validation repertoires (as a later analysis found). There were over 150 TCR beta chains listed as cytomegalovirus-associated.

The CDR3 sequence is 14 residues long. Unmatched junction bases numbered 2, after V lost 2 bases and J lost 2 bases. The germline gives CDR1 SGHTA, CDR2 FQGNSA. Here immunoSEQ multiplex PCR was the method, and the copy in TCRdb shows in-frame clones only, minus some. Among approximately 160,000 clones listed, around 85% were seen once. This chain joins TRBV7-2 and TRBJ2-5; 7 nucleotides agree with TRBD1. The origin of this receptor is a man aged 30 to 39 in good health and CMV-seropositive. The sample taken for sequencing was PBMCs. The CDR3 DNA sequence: TGTGCCAGCAGCTTAATGGGACAGCAAGAGACCCAGTACTTC. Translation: CASSLMGQQETQYF.